The next 15 T cell receptor beta chains were all read from a single sample in a study of metastatic and nonmetastatic thyroid tumors. TCRdb re-clonotyped the PCR reads via MiXCR. This sample carries more than 15,000 clones, 16% of them seen once, and the ten largest clones take under 20%. Treatment of any kind had been given to no patient before thyroid surgery. The material sequenced was blood. The source is a male donor with papillary thyroid cancer or a benign thyroid nodule (not recorded which). Some clones in this sample may be carry-over from other donors' samples.

In its sample, this clone was seen many times. The chain is built from TRBV6-2 or TRBV6-3 and TRBJ2-7; D may be TRBD1 or TRBD2 (5 bases each). Germline values: CDR1 MNHEY, CDR2 SVGEGT. This CDR3 is 15 amino acids long. The ends were cut back, 2 bases at V and 0 bases at J, with 11 bases in the middle. CDR3 protein: CASSYPRDHSYEQYF. As DNA, the CDR3 is TGTGCCAGCAGTTACCCACGGGACCACTCCTACGAGCAGTACTTC.

There are many counts of this clone. V and J are TRBV25-1 and TRBJ2-7, with D unclear. The germline CDR1 and CDR2 sequences are MGHDK and SYGVNS. Trimming shortened V by 1 base and J by 0 bases, and 7 bases separated the two germline ends. The CDR3 sequence is 14 residues long. In DNA form, the CDR3 reads TGTGCCAGCAGTGAATTTGGGTTCTCCTACGAGCAGTACTTC. Translated, it gives CASSEFGFSYEQYF.

V and J are TRBV19 and TRBJ1-5; 7 bases align to TRBD1. Germline lookup yields CDR1 LNHDA and CDR2 SQIVND (reference sequence). The V segment lost 3 bases and the J segment 4 bases; nucleotides outside the gene matches: 6. This CDR3 contains 15 residues. CDR3 amino acids: CASSIGQAENQPQHF. CDR3 DNA: TGTGCCAGTAGTATTGGACAGGCCGAGAATCAGCCCCAGCATTTT. The entire variable domain, with the rest obtained from reference TRBV19 and TRBJ1-5, is as follows: DGGITQSPKYLFRKEGQNVTLSCEQNLNHDAMYWYRQDPGQGLRLIYYSQIVNDFQKGDIAEGYSVSREKKESFPLTVTSAQKNPTAFYLCASSIGQAENQPQHFGDGTRLSIL.

The chain couples TRBV10-3 to TRBJ2-3; a weak D match, TRBD1 (6 bases). CDR1 and CDR2 (germline): ENHRY, SYGVKD. Trimming removed 7 bases at V and 2 bases at J, with 10 bases between. CDR3 size: 13 residues. The CDR3 is CAITPGHTDTQYF. The CDR3, as DNA: TGTGCCATCACCCCGGGACACACAGATACGCAGTATTTT.

V usage is TRBV7-9 and J usage is TRBJ2-7, with 7 bases lining up with TRBD2. V lost 5 bases to trimming and J lost 4 bases; unmatched junction nucleotides: 11. CDR1 is SEHNR, CDR2 FQNEAQ, per germline (reference sequence). This CDR3 is 15 amino acids long. Here the CDR3 reads CASSASGGKAYEQYF. CDR3 sequence (DNA): TGTGCCAGCAGCGCATCCGGGGGGAAGGCGTACGAGCAGTACTTC.

This clone was counted many times. The chain is built from TRBV29-1 and TRBJ2-7, with 8 bases matching TRBD2. The V and J ends lost 4 bases and 6 bases, in that order; junction bases with no gene match: 8. The CDR3 has 13 amino acids. The germline gives CDR1 SQVTM, CDR2 ANQGSEA. The CDR3 here is CSVALGLGAEQYF. The CDR3, as DNA: TGCAGCGTTGCCCTGGGACTAGGGGCCGAGCAGTACTTC.

In its sample, this clone was seen many times. CDR3 DNA sequence: TGTGCCAGTAAGCCATACTACCCTGGCACAGATACGCAGTATTTT. Residues: CASKPYYPGTDTQYF. The J gene is TRBJ2-3, the V gene TRBV19; D unclear. Germline V gives CDR1 LNHDA, CDR2 SQIVND (reference sequence). V was clipped by 7 bases and J by 1 base, with 15 bases between them. This CDR3 comprises 15 residues.

CDR3 residues: CASSQEGLTVNQETQYF. CDR3 sequence (DNA): TGTGCCAGCAGCCAAGAAGGGTTGACAGTCAACCAAGAGACCCAGTACTTC. The V gene is TRBV4-2, the J gene TRBJ2-5, with D perhaps TRBD1 (5 bases). The CDR3 runs 17 residues. The V gene lost 0 bases and the J gene lost 0 bases, with 14 bases spanning the gap. Germline loops: CDR1 LGHNA, CDR2 YNFKEQ.

This clone has at least ten counts. Given a much more abundant clone one base away, this may be a read error. V and J are TRBV6-1 and TRBJ2-1, with 7 bases fitting TRBD2. This CDR3 is 14 amino acids long. Per the germline V gene, CDR1 is MNHNS and CDR2 is SASEGT. The V and J ends lost 6 bases and 4 bases, in that order; junction bases with no gene match: 6. The CDR3 spells CASRIAGEYNEQFF. The CDR3 nucleotides read TGTGCCAGCAGGATTGCGGGAGAGTACAATGAGCAGTTCTTC.

This chain uses TRBV5-6 with TRBJ2-1; 7 bases align to TRBD2. The CDR3 covers 15 residues. Germline V gives CDR1 SGHDT, CDR2 YYEEEE. J gave up 9 bases and V 4 bases, and 13 bases lay outside the gene matches. CDR3 DNA: TGTGCCAGCAGCACCGGGACTACCGACACGGCTGAGCAGTTCTTC. This translates into CASSTGTTDTAEQFF.

There are many counts of this clone. The chain uses TRBV24-1 and TRBJ1-1; 7 bases match TRBD1. Trimming at V came to 2 bases and at J to 0 bases, leaving 2 bases not matched to a gene. Germline-derived CDR1 and CDR2 are KGHDR and SFDVKD. The CDR3 covers 15 residues. The CDR3 coding sequence is TGTGCCACCAGTGATTCGGGACAGTTGAACACTGAAGCTTTCTTT. This gives the protein CATSDSGQLNTEAFF.

By sample fraction, this clone is medium-sized. This CDR3 reads CASSSPQGTTSGYEQYF. The CDR3 DNA is TGTGCCAGCAGTTCCCCACAGGGTACAACGTCCGGGTACGAGCAGTACTTC. The V gene is TRBV12-3 or TRBV12-4, the J gene TRBJ2-7, with D possibly matching TRBD1 (6 bases). Trimming removed 4 bases from V and 4 bases from J, with 23 bases in between. This CDR3 is 17 amino acids long.

Many counts were recorded for this clone. V and J are TRBV20-1 and TRBJ1-1; D remains ambiguous. CDR1 DFQATT and CDR2 SNEGSKA come from the germline V gene (reference sequence). Trimming cost V 3 bases and J 1 base, with 3 bases left between them. CDR3 length: 11 amino acids. For the CDR3, the DNA is TGCAGTGCTAGTGCGAACACTGAAGCTTTCTTT. Translation: CSASANTEAFF.

This clone was seen many times. The rearrangement uses TRBV10-3 and TRBJ2-7; tentatively, D is TRBD2 (6 bases). The CDR3 is made up of 16 amino acids. Per the germline V gene, CDR1 is ENHRY and CDR2 is SYGVKD. Trimming cost V 6 bases and J 7 bases, with 25 bases left between them. DNA of the CDR3: TGTGCCATCAGAGATGCGACCGGGACTCCCCGCCAAGAGCAGTACTTC. Amino acids: CAIRDATGTPRQEQYF.

This clone was recorded many times. V and J are TRBV27 and TRBJ2-7; D is unresolved. The V gene lost 2 bases and the J gene lost 4 bases, with 12 bases spanning the gap. CDR1 and CDR2 (germline): MNHEY, SMNVEV (reference sequence). There are 14 residues in the CDR3. DNA for the CDR3: TGTGCCAGCAGTTTAAAAGAATCACTTTACGAGCAGTACTTC. This encodes CASSLKESLYEQYF.